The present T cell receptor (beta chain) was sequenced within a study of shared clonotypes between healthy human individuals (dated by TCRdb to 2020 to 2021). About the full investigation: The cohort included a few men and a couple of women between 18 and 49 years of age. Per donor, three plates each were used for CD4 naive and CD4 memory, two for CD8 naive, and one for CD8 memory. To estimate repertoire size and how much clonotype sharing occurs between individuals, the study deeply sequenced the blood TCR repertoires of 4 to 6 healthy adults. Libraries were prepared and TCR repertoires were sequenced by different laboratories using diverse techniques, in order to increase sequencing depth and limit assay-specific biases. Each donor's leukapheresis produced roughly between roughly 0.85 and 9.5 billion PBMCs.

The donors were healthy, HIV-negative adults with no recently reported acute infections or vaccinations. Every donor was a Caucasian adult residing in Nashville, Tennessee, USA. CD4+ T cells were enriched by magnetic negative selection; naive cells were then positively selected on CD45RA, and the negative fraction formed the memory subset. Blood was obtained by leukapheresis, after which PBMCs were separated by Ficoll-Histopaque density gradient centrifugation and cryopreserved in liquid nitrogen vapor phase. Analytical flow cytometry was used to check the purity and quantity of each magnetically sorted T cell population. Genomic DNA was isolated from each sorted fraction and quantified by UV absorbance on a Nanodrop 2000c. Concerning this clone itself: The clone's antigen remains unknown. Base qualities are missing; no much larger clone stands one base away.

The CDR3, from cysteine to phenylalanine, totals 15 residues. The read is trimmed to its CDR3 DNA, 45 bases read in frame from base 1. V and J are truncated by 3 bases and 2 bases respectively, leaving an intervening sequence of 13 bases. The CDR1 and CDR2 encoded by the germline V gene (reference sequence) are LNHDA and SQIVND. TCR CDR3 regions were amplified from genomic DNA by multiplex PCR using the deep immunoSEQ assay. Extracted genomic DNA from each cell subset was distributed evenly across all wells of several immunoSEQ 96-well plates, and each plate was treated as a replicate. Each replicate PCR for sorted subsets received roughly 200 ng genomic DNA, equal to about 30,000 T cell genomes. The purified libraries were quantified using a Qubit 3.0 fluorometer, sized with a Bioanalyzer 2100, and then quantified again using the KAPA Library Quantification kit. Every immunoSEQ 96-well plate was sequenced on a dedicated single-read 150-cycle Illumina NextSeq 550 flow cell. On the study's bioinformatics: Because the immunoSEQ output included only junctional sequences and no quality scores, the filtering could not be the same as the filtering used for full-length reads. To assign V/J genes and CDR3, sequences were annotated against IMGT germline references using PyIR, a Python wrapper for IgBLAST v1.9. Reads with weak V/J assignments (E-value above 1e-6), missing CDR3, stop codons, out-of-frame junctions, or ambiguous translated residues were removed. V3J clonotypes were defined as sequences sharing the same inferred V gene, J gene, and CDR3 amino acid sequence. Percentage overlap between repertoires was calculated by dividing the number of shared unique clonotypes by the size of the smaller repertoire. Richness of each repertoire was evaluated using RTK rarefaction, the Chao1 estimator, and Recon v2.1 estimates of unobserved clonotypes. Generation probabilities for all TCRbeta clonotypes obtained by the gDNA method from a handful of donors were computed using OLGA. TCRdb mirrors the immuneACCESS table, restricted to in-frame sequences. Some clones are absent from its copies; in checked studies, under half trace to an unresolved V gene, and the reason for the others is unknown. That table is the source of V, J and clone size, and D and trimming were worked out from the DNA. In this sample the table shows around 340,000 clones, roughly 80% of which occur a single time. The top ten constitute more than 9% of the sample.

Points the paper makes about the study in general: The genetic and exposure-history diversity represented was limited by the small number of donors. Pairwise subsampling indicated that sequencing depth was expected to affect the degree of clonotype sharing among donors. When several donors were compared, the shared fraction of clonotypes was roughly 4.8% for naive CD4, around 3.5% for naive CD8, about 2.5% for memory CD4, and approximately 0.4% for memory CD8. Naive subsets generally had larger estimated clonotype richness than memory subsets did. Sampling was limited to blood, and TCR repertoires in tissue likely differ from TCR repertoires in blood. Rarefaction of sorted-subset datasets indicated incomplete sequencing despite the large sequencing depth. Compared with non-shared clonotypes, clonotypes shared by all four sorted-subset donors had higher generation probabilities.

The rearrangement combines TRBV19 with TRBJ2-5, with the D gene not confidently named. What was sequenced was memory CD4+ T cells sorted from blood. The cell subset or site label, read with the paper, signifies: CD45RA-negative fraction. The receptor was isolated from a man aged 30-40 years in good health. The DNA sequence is TGTGCCAGTAGTATCCTAGGCAGAGGACAAGAGACCCAGTACTTC. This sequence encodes CASSILGRGQETQYF.